Sequencing of this TCR beta chain was carried out in a study of CD8+ T cells in alopecia areata. Study-wide findings and caveats: Clonality was higher in lesional than normal scalp, especially in alopecia totalis/universalis.

The V segment lost 5 bases and the J segment 0 bases; nucleotides outside the gene matches: 9. The V gene's germline CDR1 is SEHNR and CDR2 FQNEAQ (reference sequence). The CDR3 contains 17 residues. As to treatment: oral pan-JAK inhibitor, 5-10 mg twice daily. The authors sorted CD4+ and CD8+ T cells from PBMCs. A remark on this clone: Its specificity is not known.

Investigators isolated RNA and reverse transcribed it into cDNA to act as the sequencing template. Using immunoSEQ multiplex PCR, the repertoire was profiled, and TCRdb retains in-frame clones only, with some absent. The table has 150,000 to 200,000 clones, roughly 53% seen once. The chain has TRBV7-9 and TRBJ2-2; TRBD1 matches at 7 bases. The TCR originated in a human donor with alopecia areata. Specimen: CD8+ T cells sorted from blood, collected at week 24, from a patient treated with tofacitinib. The CDR3 loop is CASSRGPAAANTGELFF. CDR3 DNA sequence: TGTGCCAGCAGCAGGGGGCCCGCCGCCGCGAACACCGGGGAGCTGTTTTTT.